The clone carrying this TCR beta chain was observed a handful of times. Its specificity is unknown. CD4+CD45RO+CD25- cells were isolated as memory CD4+ T cells. Constant-region reverse primers amplified full-length variable regions, followed by semi-nested Nested Universal Primer A PCR. MiXCR, applied by TCRdb to the 5' RACE reads, yields one record per CDR3 protein. The table has roughly 69,000 distinct CDR3 sequences, under 25% seen once. Study-wide points: Tumor-infiltrating Treg TCR alpha and beta sequences overlapped most with tumor naive CD4+ T cells, then blood naive. Whole repertoires were not studied in the larger cohort, only one V-J beta rearrangement.

CDR3 size: 16 residues. Germline V gene data show CDR1 as SGHRS and CDR2 as YFSETQ. V lost 4 bases to trimming and J lost 5 bases; unmatched junction nucleotides: 11. The chain joins TRBV5-1 to TRBJ2-2; TRBD2 agrees at 7 bases. The clonotype comes from a female donor with breast cancer. The sequencing sample was made of memory CD4+ T cells sorted from a lymph node. Subset denoted: memory CD4+ T cells, CD4+CD45RO+CD25-. The CDR3 sequence is CASSDQRRAGTGELFF. CDR3 bases: TGCGCCAGCAGCGATCAGCGGCGAGCGGGGACCGGGGAGCTGTTTTTT.